This T cell receptor beta chain is drawn from a study of blood T cells in healthy people across ages. Next came a second PCR, run for about 7 to 12 cycles, which used a sample-barcoded 5' primer along with a J-beta primer mix. From the 5' RACE reads, TCRdb called clonotypes with MiXCR, one entry per CDR3 protein. Here the sample spans under 1,100,000 distinct CDR3 sequences, around 25% being singletons. Each sample yielded at least 7 million isolated PBMCs. This clonotype was detected a few times. Germline V CDR1 and CDR2: SQVTM, ANQGSEA. Between the trimmed V and J ends, which lost 3 bases and 4 bases, there was a span of 20 bases. This CDR3 has 16 residues. These data were likewise used in another study, on T cells of mothers and their children. As that report states: Each mother yielded more than 9 million TCR beta CDR3 reads. Each child yielded around 2.9 million reads.

Sequencing was carried out using blood. The rearrangement joins TRBV29-1 to TRBJ2-3; D is uncertain. This TCR derives from a girl under 10 years old in good health. The CDR3 coding sequence is TGCAGCGTTGATGGTTTGAAGCCACCGCAGCCAGATACGCAGTATTTT. This sequence encodes CSVDGLKPPQPDTQYF.